The source of this T cell receptor (beta chain) is a study of blood T cell repertoires in COVID-19. Overall study: Whether acute or convalescent, the COVID-19 samples came from the United States, Italy and Spain. The cDNA or gDNA used as material had been derived from T cells, B-cell-depleted T cells, or PBMCs.

V dropped 0 bases and J dropped 4 bases, with 12 bases sitting between them. Germline loops: CDR1 GTSNPN, CDR2 SVGIG (reference sequence). The CDR3 has 14 residues. Assay: immunoSEQ multiplex PCR; the TCRdb copy retains only in-frame clones and omits some. The sample holds some 210,000 clones; about 85% are singletons and the top ten take around 21%. The clonotype originates from a human donor in a cohort sampled during active COVID-19. V and J are TRBV30 and TRBJ1-1; D gene uncertain. The specimen sequenced was peripheral blood. The CDR3 DNA follows: TGTGCCTGGAGTGTATCGCGGGGTCTCACTGAAGCTTTCTTT. This translates into CAWSVSRGLTEAFF.